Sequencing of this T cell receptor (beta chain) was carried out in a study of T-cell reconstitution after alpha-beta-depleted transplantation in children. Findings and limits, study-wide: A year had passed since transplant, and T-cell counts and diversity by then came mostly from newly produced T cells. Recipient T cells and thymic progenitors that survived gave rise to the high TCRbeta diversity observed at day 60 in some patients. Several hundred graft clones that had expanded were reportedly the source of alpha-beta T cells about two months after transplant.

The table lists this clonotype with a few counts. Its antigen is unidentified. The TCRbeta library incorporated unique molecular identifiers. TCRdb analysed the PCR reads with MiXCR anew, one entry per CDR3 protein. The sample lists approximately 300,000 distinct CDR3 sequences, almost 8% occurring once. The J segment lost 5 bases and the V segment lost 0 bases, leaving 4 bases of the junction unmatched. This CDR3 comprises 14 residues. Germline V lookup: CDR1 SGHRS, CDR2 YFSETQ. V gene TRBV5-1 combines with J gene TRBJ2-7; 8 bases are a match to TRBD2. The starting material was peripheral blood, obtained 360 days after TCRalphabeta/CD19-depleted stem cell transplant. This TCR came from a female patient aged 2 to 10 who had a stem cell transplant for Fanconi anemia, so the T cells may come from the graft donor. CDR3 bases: TGCGCCAGCAGCTTGGCCGGGAGGGGGGACGAGCAGTACTTC. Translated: CASSLAGRGDEQYF.